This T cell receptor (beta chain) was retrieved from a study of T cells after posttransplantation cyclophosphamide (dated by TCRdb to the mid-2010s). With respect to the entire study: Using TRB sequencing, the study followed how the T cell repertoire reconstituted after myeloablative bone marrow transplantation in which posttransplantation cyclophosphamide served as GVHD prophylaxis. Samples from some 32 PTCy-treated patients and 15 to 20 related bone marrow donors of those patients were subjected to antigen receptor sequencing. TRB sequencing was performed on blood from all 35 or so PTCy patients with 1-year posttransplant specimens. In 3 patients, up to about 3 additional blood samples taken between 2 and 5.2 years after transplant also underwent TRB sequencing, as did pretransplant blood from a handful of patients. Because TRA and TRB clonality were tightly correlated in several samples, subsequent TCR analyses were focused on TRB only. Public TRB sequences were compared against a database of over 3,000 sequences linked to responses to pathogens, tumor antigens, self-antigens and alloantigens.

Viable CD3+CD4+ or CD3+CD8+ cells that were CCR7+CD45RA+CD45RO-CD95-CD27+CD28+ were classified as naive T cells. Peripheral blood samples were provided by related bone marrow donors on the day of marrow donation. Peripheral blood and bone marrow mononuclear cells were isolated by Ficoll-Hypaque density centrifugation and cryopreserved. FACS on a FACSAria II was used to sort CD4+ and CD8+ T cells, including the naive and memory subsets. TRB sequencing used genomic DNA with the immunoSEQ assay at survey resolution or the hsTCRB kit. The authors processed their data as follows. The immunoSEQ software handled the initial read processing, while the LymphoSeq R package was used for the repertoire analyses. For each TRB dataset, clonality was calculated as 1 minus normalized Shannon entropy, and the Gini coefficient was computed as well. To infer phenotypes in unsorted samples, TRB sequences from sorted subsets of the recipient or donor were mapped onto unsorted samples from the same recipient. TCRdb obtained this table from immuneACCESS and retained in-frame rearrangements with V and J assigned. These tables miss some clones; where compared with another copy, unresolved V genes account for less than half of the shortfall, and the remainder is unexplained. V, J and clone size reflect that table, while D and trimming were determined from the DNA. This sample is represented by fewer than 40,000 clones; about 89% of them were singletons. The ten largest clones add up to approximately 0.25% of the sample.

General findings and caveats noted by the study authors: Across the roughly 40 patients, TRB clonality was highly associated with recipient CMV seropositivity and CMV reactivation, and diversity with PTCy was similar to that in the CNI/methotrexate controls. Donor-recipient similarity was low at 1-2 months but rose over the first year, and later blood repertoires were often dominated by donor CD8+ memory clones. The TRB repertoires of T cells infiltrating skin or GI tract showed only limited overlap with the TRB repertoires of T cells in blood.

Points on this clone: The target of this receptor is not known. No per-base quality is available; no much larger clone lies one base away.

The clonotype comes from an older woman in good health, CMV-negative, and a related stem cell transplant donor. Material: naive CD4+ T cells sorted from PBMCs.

Read as DNA, the sequence is TGTGCCAGCAGCTTAGCGCCCGTGAGCTCCTACAATGAGCAGTTCTTC. This sequence encodes CASSLAPVSSYNEQFF. The V gene is TRBV7-2 and the J gene is TRBJ2-1, with the D segment identity uncertain. Measured from the cysteine to the phenylalanine, the CDR3 is 16 residues long. Just CDR3 DNA is preserved here, 48 bases in frame from base 1. A distance of 9 bases separates the germline ends of V and J, which lose 0 bases and 0 bases respectively. For CDR1 and CDR2, the germline V gene lists SGHTA and FQGNSA.